Given below is one T cell receptor beta chain in context. This entry comes from a study of shared clonotypes between healthy human individuals. In the naive CD8 group, cells lacked CD45RO and were positively selected for CCR7, so terminally differentiated effector memory CD45RA+ cells were left out. Profiling relied on immunoSEQ multiplex PCR, and the TCRdb table lists in-frame clones only, not all of them. In the table there are roughly 810,000 clones, roughly 96% of which are singletons. Germline V gene data show CDR1 as SGHAT and CDR2 as FQNNGV. The V segment lost 8 bases and the J segment 8 bases; nucleotides outside the gene matches: 9. The CDR3 is 13 residues long.

The TCR was taken from a man aged 25-40 years in good health. This chain joins TRBV11-2 and TRBJ2-1, with 7 bases aligning to TRBD1. What was sequenced was naive CD8+ T cells sorted from blood. DNA for the CDR3: TGTGCCAGCGGAAGACAGGGCTCCGATGAGCAGTTCTTC. Translating it yields CASGRQGSDEQFF.